These 24 T cell receptor beta chains came from one sample sequenced in a study of CD8 T cells in ankylosing spondylitis. TCRdb analysed the 5' RACE reads with MiXCR anew, one entry per CDR3 protein. The sample lists about 300,000 distinct CDR3 sequences; roughly 10% were seen once. The sample consisted of blood, either unsorted or a sorted T cell fraction (not recorded which). These receptor sequences come from a female donor with ankylosing spondylitis or in good health (not recorded which).

CDR3 region: CASSSSQGRAEAFF. The CDR3 DNA is TGTGCCAGCAGCTCATCACAGGGGAGGGCTGAAGCTTTCTTT. This rearrangement joins TRBV7-2 to TRBJ1-1; 7 bases agree with TRBD1. The junction had 8 bases not matched to a gene; V was cut back by 4 bases and J by 6 bases. Germline loops: CDR1 SGHTA, CDR2 FQGNSA. The CDR3 sequence is 14 residues long.

V and J are TRBV20-1 and TRBJ1-5; 12 bases agree with TRBD1. CDR3 length: 17 residues. The junction had 8 bases not matched to a gene; V was cut back by 1 base and J by 4 bases. Germline V gene lookup returns CDR1 DFQATT and CDR2 SNEGSKA (reference sequence). The CDR3 sequence is CSARGRDRGLWNQPQHF. The CDR3, as DNA: TGCAGTGCTAGAGGCCGGGACAGGGGGCTTTGGAATCAGCCCCAGCATTTT.

This rearrangement joins TRBV7-9 to TRBJ2-4, with a possible D match to TRBD1 (7 bases). The CDR3 loop spans 17 amino acids. The germline gives CDR1 SEHNR, CDR2 FQNEAQ (reference sequence). V shed 2 bases and J shed 2 bases, with 16 bases lying between them. In nucleotides, the CDR3 is TGTGCCAGCAGCTTACGGGGGTCAGGGGGAACCAAAAACATTCAGTACTTC. This gives the protein CASSLRGSGGTKNIQYF.

This clonotype was picked up many times. This chain connects TRBV20-1 to TRBJ1-6; D not certain. Trimming took off 3 bases at V and 4 bases at J, with 16 bases between the two ends. In germline, CDR1 is DFQATT, CDR2 SNEGSKA (reference sequence). There are 16 residues in the CDR3. CDR3 coding DNA: TGCAGTGCTAGCCGAAGCCCCGGGGATTATAATTCACCCCTCCACTTT. As protein: CSASRSPGDYNSPLHF.

This chain connects TRBV5-8 to TRBJ2-1; TRBD2 is a possible D gene (6 bases). The V end lost 6 bases, the J end lost 13 bases, and 23 bases lay between the germline ends. Germline values: CDR1 SGHTS, CDR2 YDEGEE. The CDR3 length is 14 residues. CDR3 coding DNA: TGTGCCAGCACCCACCCGGGCCCTTGGGGGGAACAGTTCTTC. As protein: CASTHPGPWGEQFF.

This clonotype was counted many times. The chain has TRBV20-1 and TRBJ2-1, with D perhaps being TRBD1 or TRBD2 (5 bases each). The CDR3 length is 14 residues. Trimming left V 5 bases short and J 5 bases short, with 16 bases between. Germline values: CDR1 DFQATT, CDR2 SNEGSKA (reference sequence). The DNA of the CDR3 is TGCAGTGCTGCGACGGGACGGGGAAACAATGAGCAGTTCTTC. It is translated as CSAATGRGNNEQFF.

This clonotype was detected many times. This chain links TRBV11-2 with TRBJ1-3; unclear D gene. Germline CDR1 SGHAT, CDR2 FQNNGV. The V gene lost 2 bases and the J gene lost 2 bases, with 7 bases spanning the gap. The CDR3 is made up of 14 amino acids. The CDR3 loop reads CASSLTPAGNTIYF. The CDR3 DNA reads as TGTGCCAGCAGCTTAACCCCGGCTGGAAACACCATATATTTT.

This clonotype came up many times. The chain is built from TRBV12-3 or TRBV12-4 and TRBJ2-7; 7 bases are shared with TRBD1. This CDR3 is 14 amino acids long. J gave up 6 bases and V 5 bases, and 10 bases lay outside the gene matches. CDR3 sequence: CASSPGTDIGEQYF. In DNA, the CDR3 is TGTGCCAGCAGTCCCGGGACAGACATCGGCGAGCAGTACTTC.

CDR3 nucleotide sequence: TGTGCCAGCAGCTTGGGAGGGGCATCCACTGAAGCTTTCTTT. Protein: CASSLGGASTEAFF. The V gene is TRBV7-2, the J gene TRBJ1-1, with TRBD1 as a possible D gene (5 bases). V lost 3 bases, J lost 4 bases, and 12 bases lay in between. This CDR3 is built from 14 residues. Germline lookup yields CDR1 SGHTA and CDR2 FQGNSA.

The sample holds a few counts of this clonotype. The gene calls are TRBV5-1 and TRBJ2-7; 13 bases line up with TRBD2. The CDR3 has 17 residues. The V gene end was trimmed by 4 bases and the J gene end by 0 bases; junction bases not matched to a gene: 7. The germline CDR1 and CDR2 sequences are SGHRS and YFSETQ. The CDR3 DNA sequence: TGCGCCAGCAGCCCTCGGGGACTAGCGGGAAGCTCCTACGAGCAGTACTTC. Protein sequence: CASSPRGLAGSSYEQYF.

Only a few counts were recorded for this clonotype. The chain is built from TRBV29-1 and TRBJ2-3, with 8 bases matching TRBD1. This CDR3 has 13 residues. V shed 7 bases and J 0 bases; nucleotides not matched to a gene: 3. The germline V gene encodes CDR1 SQVTM and CDR2 ANQGSEA. The CDR3 protein is CSGRTGSTDTQYF. The DNA of the CDR3 is TGCAGCGGTCGGACAGGGAGCACAGATACGCAGTATTTT.

This clonotype was seen more than once but under ten times. This rearrangement joins TRBV28 to TRBJ1-4; D is unresolved. V lost 6 bases, J lost 5 bases, and 16 bases lay in between. CDR3 size: 15 residues. Germline lookup yields CDR1 MDHEN and CDR2 SYDVKM. CDR3 residues: CASSAKGKRNEKLFF. Written as DNA, the CDR3 is TGTGCCAGCAGCGCAAAAGGGAAGAGAAATGAAAAACTGTTTTTT.

The J gene is TRBJ2-3, the V gene TRBV15; no reliable D call. Per the germline V gene, CDR1 is LNHNV and CDR2 is YYDKDF (reference sequence). V was clipped by 0 bases and J by 2 bases, with 9 bases between them. The CDR3 runs to 15 residues. CDR3 amino acids: CATSRDKRNTDTQYF. CDR3 in DNA: TGTGCCACCAGCAGAGATAAACGCAACACAGATACGCAGTATTTT.

This clonotype was counted at least ten times. V and J are TRBV10-3 and TRBJ2-1, with TRBD2 matching over 11 bases. This CDR3 contains 15 residues. Germline V gene data show CDR1 as ENHRY and CDR2 as SYGVKD. Trimming took 3 bases from V and 9 from J; bases not matched to a gene: 7. CDR3 nucleotide sequence: TGTGCCATCAGTGATGGGACTAGCGGCAGGATTGAGCAGTTCTTC. It translates to CAISDGTSGRIEQFF.

This CDR3 reads CASSVAGGASDTQYF. CDR3 nucleotides: TGTGCCAGCAGCGTAGCCGGGGGGGCCTCAGATACGCAGTATTTT. The J gene is TRBJ2-3, the V gene TRBV9; 8 bases are shared with TRBD2. CDR3 size: 15 residues. Trimming cost V 0 bases and J 4 bases; bases outside gene matches: 4. Germline V gene data show CDR1 as SGDLS and CDR2 as YYNGEE.

Concerning this clonotype: A much larger clone differs from this one at a single base, so this may be a read error. The chain has TRBV4-1 and TRBJ2-5; tentative D call: TRBD1 (6 bases). V was shortened by 5 bases and J by 0 bases, with 10 bases between the two germline ends. The germline CDR1 and CDR2 sequences are MGHRA and YSYEKL. CDR3 length equals 14 residues. DNA for the CDR3: TGCGCCAGCAGCGGGGACAAGTACCAAGAGACCCAGTACTTC. Translating it yields CASSGDKYQETQYF.

The J gene is TRBJ1-2, the V gene TRBV7-2; TRBD1 matches 9 bases. CDR3 size: 15 residues. V gave up 5 bases and J gave up 3 bases; unmatched junction bases: 7. CDR1 and CDR2 from the germline V gene are SGHTA and FQGNSA. In DNA, the CDR3 is TGTGCCAGCAGCACCAGGACAGGGGAGGACTATGGCTACACCTTC. Protein: CASSTRTGEDYGYTF.

The sample holds many counts of this clonotype. This CDR3 is CASAPSGSGTEAFF. CDR3 nucleotide sequence: TGTGCCAGCGCACCTTCGGGGTCGGGCACTGAAGCTTTCTTT. The J gene is TRBJ1-1, the V gene TRBV3-1, with D uncertain. The V end was cut by 8 bases, the J end by 4 bases, with 17 bases between. This CDR3 is built from 14 residues. CDR1 is LGHDT, CDR2 YNNKEL, per germline (reference sequence).

V usage is TRBV30 and J usage is TRBJ2-1; D gene ambiguous. Per the germline V gene, CDR1 is GTSNPN and CDR2 is SVGIG (reference sequence). The CDR3 runs to 15 residues. Trimming left V 3 bases short and J 6 bases short, with 18 bases between. For the CDR3, the DNA is TGTGCCTGGAGAAAGAGGATCAATACTGGCAATGAGCAGTTCTTC. Amino acid sequence: CAWRKRINTGNEQFF.

This clonotype was detected ten times or more. This chain links TRBV12-3 or TRBV12-4 with TRBJ1-2; the D is unclear. Trimming left V 1 base short and J 4 bases short, with 4 bases between. The CDR3 is 12 amino acids. CDR3 residues: CASSLDVYGYTF. CDR3 in DNA: TGTGCCAGCAGTTTAGACGTCTATGGCTACACCTTC.

This clonotype was observed many times. The rearrangement uses TRBV5-1 and TRBJ2-2, with D perhaps matching TRBD1 or TRBD2 (6 bases each). Trimming took off 1 base at V and 0 bases at J, with 10 bases between the two ends. CDR3 length: 16 amino acids. Germline CDR1 SGHRS, CDR2 YFSETQ. This chain's CDR3 is CASSLKGGTNTGELFF. For the CDR3, the DNA is TGCGCCAGCAGCTTGAAGGGGGGCACGAACACCGGGGAGCTGTTTTTT. The full variable domain, with the rest looked up from reference TRBV5-1 and TRBJ2-2, is KAGVTQTPRYLIKTRGQQVTLSCSPISGHRSVSWYQQTPGQGLQFLFEYFSETQRNKGNFPGRFSGRQFSNSRSEMNVSTLELGDSALYLCASSLKGGTNTGELFFGEGSRLTVL.

This clonotype was seen ten or more times. V usage is TRBV20-1 and J usage is TRBJ2-5, with D possibly being TRBD2 (5 bases). V was clipped by 0 bases and J by 2 bases, with 16 bases between them. The CDR3 loop spans 16 amino acids. CDR1 DFQATT and CDR2 SNEGSKA come from the germline V gene (reference sequence). CDR3 bases: TGCAGTGCTAGAGAACCCAGCGGTCTGTTTCAAGAGACCCAGTACTTC. Residues: CSAREPSGLFQETQYF.

There are a few counts of this clonotype. V usage is TRBV6-5 and J usage is TRBJ2-4, with D possibly TRBD2 on 5 matching bases. This CDR3 comprises 15 residues. Germline CDR1 reads MNHEY; CDR2 reads SVGAGI. Trimming pared 0 bases from V and 5 bases from J, leaving 11 bases between. The CDR3 loop is CASSYSRVGENIQYF. In DNA, the CDR3 is TGTGCCAGCAGTTACTCGAGGGTCGGAGAAAACATTCAGTACTTC.

This clonotype showed up many times. This sequence joins TRBV7-9 and TRBJ2-6; tentative D call: TRBD1 (5 bases). The V gene's germline CDR1 is SEHNR and CDR2 FQNEAQ (reference sequence). The CDR3 contains 14 residues. V was trimmed by 11 bases and J by 1 base, leaving 12 bases between them. The DNA of the CDR3 is TGTGCCGGTCAAAGGGGTTCTGGGGCCAACGTCCTGACTTTC. It yields the protein CAGQRGSGANVLTF.